A selection of T cell receptor beta chains follows, all from one sample in a study of OX40 agonist ivuxolimab in advanced cancers. Clones were sequenced by immunoSEQ multiplex PCR, and TCRdb holds only the in-frame ones, with some missing. Of 25,000 to 40,000 clones listed, 80% to 85% were seen once; the top ten hold about 20%. This material consisted of CD4+ or CD8+ T cells sorted from blood, taken in a trial of the OX40 agonist ivuxolimab. The receptors derive from an adult with an advanced solid tumor such as melanoma, head and neck, liver or kidney cancer. Both conserved end residues are part of each CDR3. The order of the fields is clone size, V gene, CDR3 length, D gene, J gene, CDR3 DNA, CDR3 protein. A D gene is named only where the DNA matches it firmly. Clone size is not always given. Where it is, it says once, few, many or a class for expanded clones.

.,TRBV5-6,13,TRBD1,TRBJ1-4,TGTGCCAGCAGCACGGGACAGACATTCGGACAGTTTTTT,CASSTGQTFGQFF
.,TRBV27,16,.,TRBJ2-6,TGTGCCAGCAGTTTCATACCCGGGCCTGGGGCCAACGTCCTGACTTTC,CASSFIPGPGANVLTF
.,TRBV15,15,TRBD2,TRBJ2-5,TGTGCCACCAGCAGGGAAGCGGGGAGTTCCGAGACCCAGTACTTC,CATSREAGSSETQYF
many,TRBV6-4,19,.,TRBJ1-6,TGTGCCAGCAGCCCATCAGGGCCATTATTCCCCTCCTATAATTCACCCCTCCACTTT,CASSPSGPLFPSYNSPLHF
.,TRBV21-1,14,.,TRBJ2-7,TGTGCCAGCAGCTGCGAACAGCTTTCCTACGAGCAGTACTTC,CASSCEQLSYEQYF
.,TRBV19,15,TRBD1,TRBJ1-1,TGTGCCAGTAGTATTGGGGGGACAGGAGGCACTGAAGCTTTCTTT,CASSIGGTGGTEAFF
few,TRBV30,12,.,TRBJ2-1,TGTGCCTGGCGACAGGGAGGCTTGGAGCAGTTCTTC,CAWRQGGLEQFF
.,TRBV6-5,16,.,TRBJ2-1,TGTGCCAGCAGTTACTCAGGGCGCAGCTCCTACAATGAGCAGTTCTTC,CASSYSGRSSYNEQFF
.,TRBV4-3,15,.,TRBJ2-3,TGCGCCAGCAGCCAAGTAGCGGAGAACACAGATACGCAGTATTTT,CASSQVAENTDTQYF
.,TRBV29-1,11,.,TRBJ1-2,TGCAGCGTTCCCTGGGGAGTCGGCTACACCTTC,CSVPWGVGYTF
.,TRBV13,17,TRBD1,TRBJ1-2,TGTGCCAGCAGCTTAGGTACAGGGGGCTATCAGCACTATGGCTACACCTTC,CASSLGTGGYQHYGYTF
.,TRBV7-8,17,.,TRBJ2-7,TGTGCCAGCAGCTTAGTGGCGTGGGGGGATATTGACTACGAGCAGTACTTC,CASSLVAWGDIDYEQYF
.,TRBV30,14,TRBD1,TRBJ1-1,TGTGCCTGGAGACAGGGGGCCTTGAACACTGAAGCTTTCTTT,CAWRQGALNTEAFF
.,TRBV6-1,15,.,TRBJ1-6,TGTGCCAGCAGTGAAAAGGACAGACATAATTCACCCCTCCACTTT,CASSEKDRHNSPLHF
.,TRBV9,14,.,TRBJ1-5,TGTGCCAGCAGCTTGTCAGATGCTTGGCAGCCCCAGCATTTT,CASSLSDAWQPQHF
.,TRBV4-2,17,.,TRBJ2-7,TGTGCCAGCAGCCAAGTGGGAACGCGGGACTTTTTACACGAGCAGTACTTC,CASSQVGTRDFLHEQYF
.,TRBV15,13,.,TRBJ2-7,TGTGCCACCAGCAGTCCCGGGCGGGGCGAGCAGTACTTC,CATSSPGRGEQYF
.,TRBV7-9,13,.,TRBJ1-1,TGTGCCAGCAGCTTGGGGGGGATAACTGAAGCTTTCTTT,CASSLGGITEAFF
.,TRBV28,16,.,TRBJ2-6,TGTGCCAGCACACCCTTGGACCGGGCTGGGGCCAACGTCCTGACTTTC,CASTPLDRAGANVLTF
.,TRBV6-1,13,.,TRBJ1-5,TGTGCCAGCAGTCCTTCGGAGTCCCAGCCCCAGCATTTT,CASSPSESQPQHF
.,TRBV29-1,12,.,TRBJ2-6,TGCAGCGTTTACTCTGGGGCCAACGTCCTGACTTTC,CSVYSGANVLTF
many,TRBV4-2,14,.,TRBJ2-2,TGTGCCAGCAGCCCTCCCGGGAGTTCTGGGGAGCTGTTTTTT,CASSPPGSSGELFF
medium-sized,TRBV27,13,.,TRBJ1-4,TGTGCCAGCAGTCATGCGCCCTCGGGAAAACTGTTTTTT,CASSHAPSGKLFF
.,TRBV7-6,16,TRBD1,TRBJ2-7,TGTGCCAGCAGCTTAGCCACCCGGACAGGGAATCACGAGCAGTACTTC,CASSLATRTGNHEQYF
.,TRBV27,15,TRBD2,TRBJ2-1,TGTGCCAGCAGACTTAGCGGGGGGGATTACAATGAGCAGTTCTTC,CASRLSGGDYNEQFF
.,TRBV9,14,TRBD1,TRBJ1-1,TGTGCCAGCAGCTCCGGGACAGGGTGGACTGAAGCTTTCTTT,CASSSGTGWTEAFF
.,TRBV6-4,13,.,TRBJ1-1,TGTGCCAGCAGCCCCCGTCCAGGAACTGAAGCTTTCTTT,CASSPRPGTEAFF
.,TRBV28,12,.,TRBJ2-1,TGTGCCAGCAGTTTAATTGTCCATGAGCAGTTCTTC,CASSLIVHEQFF
.,TRBV6-1,12,.,TRBJ2-4,TGTGCCAGCAGTGAACCGACCTGGATTCAGTACTTC,CASSEPTWIQYF
.,TRBV28,12,.,TRBJ1-2,TGTGCCAGCAGTCCCAGGGACCGTGGCTACACCTTC,CASSPRDRGYTF
.,TRBV7-9,13,.,TRBJ1-3,TGTGCCAGCGCGGGGGTCTCTGGAAACACCATATATTTT,CASAGVSGNTIYF
.,TRBV6-4,14,.,TRBJ2-3,TGTGCCAGCAGTGATGGGGCTGACACAGATACGCAGTATTTT,CASSDGADTDTQYF
medium-sized,TRBV18,12,.,TRBJ2-7,TGTGCCAGCTCAGACGATGGGCGCGAGCAGTACTTC,CASSDDGREQYF
.,TRBV11-2,17,.,TRBJ2-1,TGTGCCAGCGTTGGGACCTATACTCTTCGCTCCTACAATGAGCAGTTCTTC,CASVGTYTLRSYNEQFF
.,TRBV29-1,13,.,TRBJ2-7,TGCAGCGTCGTCCCCACGACAGGTTACGAGCAGTACTTC,CSVVPTTGYEQYF
.,TRBV6-5,14,.,TRBJ1-2,TGTGCCAGCAGTCCCACGGCGGGGGAGCAAGGCTACACCTTC,CASSPTAGEQGYTF
.,TRBV15,17,.,TRBJ1-1,TGTGCCACCAGCAGAGATCTAGCCTCAAGCAGGGACACTGAAGCTTTCTTT,CATSRDLASSRDTEAFF
.,TRBV11-2,15,.,TRBJ1-1,TGTGCCAGCACCAGATTTGAAGGGACCCCAACTGAAGCTTTCTTT,CASTRFEGTPTEAFF
.,TRBV7-9,14,TRBD1,TRBJ1-4,TGTGCCAGCAGCTTGGGACAGACTAATGAAAAACTGTTTTTT,CASSLGQTNEKLFF
.,TRBV4-3,16,TRBD1,TRBJ1-2,TGCGCCAGCAGCCAAGAGTGGACAGGGGCGGGCTATGGCTACACCTTC,CASSQEWTGAGYGYTF
.,TRBV28,15,TRBD2,TRBJ2-3,TGTGCCAGCAGATACACTAGCGGGAGGGAATATACGCAGTATTTT,CASRYTSGREYTQYF
.,TRBV2,19,TRBD2,TRBJ2-3,TGTGCCAGCAGTGAAGATTGGTCTGAAAGGGGACTAGCGATTCATACGCAGTATTTT,CASSEDWSERGLAIHTQYF
.,TRBV7-7,13,.,TRBJ2-1,TGTGCTAGCAGCGCCGGGCGAATCAATGAGCAGTTCTTC,CASSAGRINEQFF
.,TRBV9,15,.,TRBJ1-5,TGTGCCAGCAGCGTAGGGGGGGTTAGCAATCAGCCCCAGCATTTT,CASSVGGVSNQPQHF
once,TRBV19,14,.,TRBJ2-1,TGTGCCAGTAGTATAGGTCTCGCCGACAATGAGCAGTTCTTC,CASSIGLADNEQFF